A single sample is the source of the 30 T cell receptor beta chains below, sequenced in a study of control samples from healthy donors and cancer patients. Profiling relied on immunoSEQ multiplex PCR, and the TCRdb table lists in-frame clones only, not all of them. The sample shows 150,000 to 200,000 clones, over 85% of them seen only once. The sample taken for sequencing was blood. These receptors came from a man between 25 and 39 years old in good health.

The sample holds a few counts of this clone. The chain links TRBV29-1 to TRBJ2-7; no clear D. This CDR3 has 10 amino acids. Per the germline V gene, CDR1 is SQVTM and CDR2 is ANQGSEA. Between the trimmed V and J ends, which lost 3 bases and 4 bases, there was a span of 4 bases. Here the CDR3 reads CSVDDYEQYF. Here the CDR3 DNA reads TGCAGCGTTGACGATTACGAGCAGTACTTC.

The rearrangement joins TRBV28 to TRBJ2-7; 7 bases are a match to TRBD2. Trimming took 4 bases from V and 2 from J; bases not matched to a gene: 5. In germline, CDR1 is MDHEN, CDR2 SYDVKM. This CDR3 comprises 14 residues. The CDR3 region has the DNA TGTGCCAGCAGTTCCCGGACTAGGGCCTACGAGCAGTACTTC. Its translation is CASSSRTRAYEQYF.

V and J are TRBV3-1 (or the pseudogene TRBV3-2) and TRBJ1-2; possibly TRBD1 for D (5 bases). The ends were cut back, 5 bases at V and 6 bases at J, with 13 bases in the middle. Germline CDR1 and CDR2: LGHDT and YNNKEL (reference sequence). This CDR3 is 13 amino acids long. The CDR3 DNA reads as TGTGCCAGCAGCTTGCGGGGCGCGGATGGCTACACCTTC. Translation: CASSLRGADGYTF.

The gene calls are TRBV7-7 and TRBJ2-5, with no clear D. CDR3 length: 15 residues. V gave up 3 bases and J gave up 4 bases, with 15 bases separating them. The germline CDR1 and CDR2 sequences are SSHAT and FNYEAQ (reference sequence). The CDR3 protein is CASSLGNSLGETQYF. CDR3 coding DNA: TGTGCCAGCAGCTTGGGCAACTCACTGGGAGAGACCCAGTACTTC.

This clone was detected only once. The chain uses TRBV6-1 and TRBJ2-7, with TRBD2 matching 8 bases. The ends lost 3 bases at V and 7 bases at J; junction bases unmatched: 11. CDR3 length: 15 amino acids. Germline V gives CDR1 MNHNS, CDR2 SASEGT. The CDR3 protein is CASSELLAATGEQYF. CDR3 DNA sequence: TGTGCCAGCAGTGAGCTACTAGCGGCTACGGGGGAGCAGTACTTC.

In DNA form, the CDR3 reads TGTGCCAGCTCCGGGACAGGGGAAGTCACCTACAATGAGCAGTTCTTC. Its translation is CASSGTGEVTYNEQFF. The chain recombines TRBV18 with TRBJ2-1; 10 positions agree with TRBD1. The V gene end was trimmed by 6 bases and the J gene end by 2 bases; junction bases not matched to a gene: 7. The CDR3 is 16 amino acids. Germline V gene data show CDR1 as KGHSH and CDR2 as LQKENI.

The chain uses TRBV27 and TRBJ2-3; TRBD1 might be the D (6 bases). The CDR3 is made up of 15 amino acids. In germline, CDR1 is MNHEY, CDR2 SMNVEV (reference sequence). Trimming left V 3 bases short and J 5 bases short, with 15 bases between. CDR3 region: CASSFGPEGVDTQYF. The CDR3 DNA is TGTGCCAGCAGTTTTGGCCCCGAGGGGGTAGATACGCAGTATTTT.

The rearrangement uses TRBV28 and TRBJ2-7; 7 bases agree with TRBD2. The CDR3 consists of 15 residues. Looked up from germline, CDR1 is MDHEN and CDR2 is SYDVKM. Trimming took 5 bases from V and 0 from J; bases not matched to a gene: 7. The CDR3 region has the DNA TGTGCCAGCAGTCTAGGCCGCGGGGGCTCCTACGAGCAGTACTTC. Translating it yields CASSLGRGGSYEQYF.

The V call is TRBV24-1, the J call TRBJ2-1, with D possibly TRBD2 on 6 matching bases. The CDR3 extends over 17 amino acids. Trimming took off 4 bases at V and 1 base at J, with 16 bases between the two ends. CDR1 is KGHDR and CDR2 is SFDVKD in the germline V gene. CDR3 in amino acids: CATSDPGTLGSYNEQFF. The CDR3 DNA sequence: TGTGCCACCAGTGACCCTGGGACTCTAGGATCCTACAATGAGCAGTTCTTC.

V usage is TRBV5-1 and J usage is TRBJ2-7, with no clear D. The germline V gene has CDR1 SGHRS and CDR2 YFSETQ. This CDR3 region has 15 residues. V gave up 2 bases and J gave up 4 bases, with 16 bases separating them. The CDR3 nucleotides are TGCGCCAGCAGCTTAGGTGGCAGCAGTACATACGAGCAGTACTTC. It specifies CASSLGGSSTYEQYF. Filled out from reference TRBV5-1 and TRBJ2-7, the complete variable domain reads KAGVTQTPRYLIKTRGQQVTLSCSPISGHRSVSWYQQTPGQGLQFLFEYFSETQRNKGNFPGRFSGRQFSNSRSEMNVSTLELGDSALYLCASSLGGSSTYEQYFGPGTRLTVT.

The genes are TRBV5-4 and TRBJ1-2, with TRBD1 identical over 8 bases. Germline CDR1 reads SGHNT; CDR2 reads YYREEE (reference sequence). The junction had 7 bases not matched to a gene; V was cut back by 5 bases and J by 4 bases. CDR3 size: 14 residues. CDR3 region: CASRRGDRGYGYTF. The CDR3 nucleotides read TGTGCCAGCAGGAGGGGAGACAGGGGCTATGGCTACACCTTC.

V usage is TRBV7-9 and J usage is TRBJ2-5; perhaps TRBD2 as D (6 bases). From germline, CDR1 is SEHNR and CDR2 FQNEAQ (reference sequence). V lost 5 bases and J lost 8, with 21 bases in between. This CDR3 has 15 residues. The CDR3 loop is CASSPLKGGAGTQYF. The CDR3 nucleotides read TGTGCCAGCAGCCCCCTCAAGGGCGGGGCTGGAACCCAGTACTTC.

A single count supports this clone. The chain recombines TRBV7-6 with TRBJ2-1, with 8 bases that match TRBD2. This CDR3 is built from 17 residues. Germline lookup yields CDR1 SGHVS and CDR2 FNYEAQ. The J segment lost 4 bases and the V segment lost 1 base, leaving 9 bases of the junction unmatched. The CDR3 region is CASSLDSAGGKYNEQFF. The CDR3, as DNA: TGTGCCAGCAGCTTAGATTCCGCGGGGGGAAAATACAATGAGCAGTTCTTC. The entire variable domain, with the rest obtained from reference TRBV7-6 and TRBJ2-1, is as follows: GAGVSQSPRYKVTKRGQDVALRCDPISGHVSLYWYRQALGQGPEFLTYFNYEAQQDKSGLPNDRFSAERPEGSISTLTIQRTEQRDSAMYRCASSLDSAGGKYNEQFFGPGTRLTVL.

This chain connects TRBV6-5 to TRBJ1-2, with D perhaps matching TRBD1 (6 bases). The CDR3 length is 12 residues. Germline V gene lookup returns CDR1 MNHEY and CDR2 SVGAGI. V lost 7 bases and J 3 bases, leaving 9 bases between the germline ends. The CDR3 spells CASTEGDYGYTF. The DNA for the CDR3 is TGTGCCAGCACGGAGGGGGACTATGGCTACACCTTC.

The chain links TRBV7-8 to TRBJ1-1; a possible D gene is TRBD1 (5 bases). This CDR3 contains 15 residues. The V end was cut by 7 bases, the J end by 0 bases, with 15 bases between. Germline V gives CDR1 SGHVS, CDR2 FQNEAQ. The DNA for the CDR3 is TGTGCCAGCAAACCTAGGGAGGGGATGAACACTGAAGCTTTCTTT. Translation gives CASKPREGMNTEAFF.

The rearrangement links TRBV6-2 or TRBV6-3 to TRBJ2-7; D is ambiguous. V was trimmed by 1 base and J by 4 bases, leaving 14 bases between them. Looked up from germline, CDR1 is MNHEY and CDR2 is SVGEGT. CDR3 length equals 15 residues. The CDR3, as DNA: TGTGCCAGCAGTTACTTCGGCTATTCCACTTACGAGCAGTACTTC. It yields the protein CASSYFGYSTYEQYF.

This clone was recorded once. The rearrangement links TRBV25-1 to TRBJ1-1, with D possibly matching TRBD1 (6 bases). The V end was cut by 5 bases, the J end by 4 bases, with 17 bases between. The V gene's germline CDR1 is MGHDK and CDR2 SYGVNS. This CDR3 is 15 amino acids long. CDR3 loop: CASSSPPPGATEAFF. The CDR3 DNA follows: TGTGCCAGCAGTTCTCCTCCTCCAGGGGCCACTGAAGCTTTCTTT.

This sequence joins TRBV27 and TRBJ2-7, with D perhaps TRBD2 (5 bases). V lost 5 bases and J lost 2, with 13 bases in between. The length of the CDR3 is 14 residues. Looked up from germline, CDR1 is MNHEY and CDR2 is SMNVEV (reference sequence). The CDR3 coding sequence is TGTGCCAGCAGTGGTCGGGGTCCTCCCTACGAGCAGTACTTC. Its translation: CASSGRGPPYEQYF.

The V call is TRBV9, the J call TRBJ2-3; TRBD1 might be the D (5 bases). The germline CDR1 and CDR2 sequences are SGDLS and YYNGEE. V lost 0 bases to trimming and J lost 2 bases, with 10 bases between them. This CDR3 is 15 amino acids long. CDR3 in amino acids: CASSVVGQITDTQYF. CDR3 nucleotide sequence: TGTGCCAGCAGCGTAGTGGGGCAGATCACAGATACGCAGTATTTT. Combining the CDR3 with reference TRBV9 and TRBJ2-3 gives the whole variable domain DSGVTQTPKHLITATGQRVTLRCSPRSGDLSVYWYQQSLDQGLQFLIQYYNGEERAKGNILERFSAQQFPDLHSELNLSSLELGDSALYFCASSVVGQITDTQYFGPGTRLTVL.

The chain has TRBV19 and TRBJ2-3, with TRBD2 matching 8 bases. V gave up 3 bases and J gave up 0 bases; unmatched junction bases: 11. CDR1 is LNHDA and CDR2 is SQIVND in the germline V gene (reference sequence). The CDR3 consists of 18 residues. CDR3 loop: CASSISGGQTGSTDTQYF. Written as DNA, the CDR3 is TGTGCCAGTAGTATTTCGGGGGGGCAGACAGGTAGCACAGATACGCAGTATTTT.

The chain is built from TRBV24-1 and TRBJ1-5; D not resolved. Deletions cut 3 bases from V and 2 bases from J, with 16 bases between. The V gene's germline CDR1 is KGHDR and CDR2 SFDVKD. The CDR3 loop spans 17 amino acids. CDR3 protein: CATSDGRRSTGNQPQHF. For the CDR3, the DNA is TGTGCCACCAGTGATGGACGGAGATCAACTGGCAATCAGCCCCAGCATTTT.

The gene calls are TRBV5-6 and TRBJ2-7; D may be TRBD1 (5 bases). In germline, CDR1 is SGHDT, CDR2 YYEEEE. This CDR3 is built from 14 residues. V gave up 4 bases and J gave up 2 bases, with 13 bases separating them. CDR3 in DNA: TGTGCCAGCAGCCGGTCAGACAGAGCCTACGAGCAGTACTTC. Its translation: CASSRSDRAYEQYF.

V usage is TRBV5-6 and J usage is TRBJ1-2, with a weak D call TRBD1 (5 bases). V was pared by 4 bases and J by 3 bases, with 10 bases between. The germline V gene encodes CDR1 SGHDT and CDR2 YYEEEE. The CDR3 contains 13 residues. The CDR3 DNA follows: TGTGCCAGCAGCGGACGGGACTACTATGGCTACACCTTC. Translation gives CASSGRDYYGYTF.

The genes are TRBV24-1 and TRBJ1-3, with 8 bases aligning to TRBD1. Germline V gene data show CDR1 as KGHDR and CDR2 as SFDVKD. This CDR3 is 17 amino acids long. V was pared by 4 bases and J by 0 bases, with 7 bases of the junction left unmatched. The CDR3 nucleotides are TGTGCCACCAGTGAGTACAGGGGGATTAACTCTGGAAACACCATATATTTT. Its protein product is CATSEYRGINSGNTIYF.

V and J are TRBV3-1 (or the pseudogene TRBV3-2) and TRBJ2-1, with 11 bases lining up with TRBD2. The V segment lost 4 bases and the J segment 15 bases; nucleotides outside the gene matches: 14. The CDR3 spans 15 residues. Germline loops: CDR1 LGHDT, CDR2 YNNKEL (reference sequence). CDR3 sequence (DNA): TGTGCCAGCAGCCCCCAGCTAGCGGGAGGTGGAGAGTGGTTCTTC. This sequence encodes CASSPQLAGGGEWFF.

The V gene is TRBV7-9, the J gene TRBJ1-1; D may be TRBD1 (6 bases). Germline CDR1 is SEHNR and CDR2 is FQNEAQ (reference sequence). The CDR3 has 14 residues. Trimming removed 5 bases at V and 4 bases at J, with 14 bases between. CDR3 sequence (DNA): TGTGCCAGCAGCGTCCTGGGGGCCGGCACTGAAGCTTTCTTT. This sequence encodes CASSVLGAGTEAFF.

As to this clone: The sample carries other DNA sequences with the same CDR3. V usage is TRBV19 and J usage is TRBJ2-3; the D call may be TRBD1 or TRBD2 (6 bases each). Germline values: CDR1 LNHDA, CDR2 SQIVND (reference sequence). Trimming stripped 6 bases from V and 2 bases from J, with 21 bases between. This CDR3 has 17 residues. CDR3 in DNA: TGTGCCAGTAGGGGGGGTCGGTGGGGACAAAACACAGATACGCAGTATTTT. Translated, it gives CASRGGRWGQNTDTQYF.

The V and J genes are TRBV12-3 or TRBV12-4 and TRBJ1-2, with 8 bases fitting TRBD1. The CDR3 covers 13 residues. The V and J ends lost 5 bases and 6 bases, in that order; junction bases with no gene match: 5. CDR3 DNA: TGTGCCAGCAGTGCCGACAGGGGCCATGGCTACACCTTC. Amino acid sequence: CASSADRGHGYTF.

The V call is TRBV21-1, the J call TRBJ1-2. TRBV21-1 is a pseudogene. The CDR3 totals 16 residues. CDR3 amino acids: CASSHTCKATNYGYTF. CDR3 sequence (DNA): TGTGCCAGCAGCCACACATGCAAGGCCACTAACTATGGCTACACCTTC.

The gene calls are TRBV5-5 and TRBJ1-4; D unresolved. V lost 0 bases and J lost 4, with 4 bases in between. CDR1 is SGHKS, CDR2 YYEKEE, per germline (reference sequence). The length of the CDR3 is 13 residues. CDR3 loop: CASSLVFNEKLFF. The CDR3 coding sequence is TGTGCCAGCAGCTTGGTTTTTAATGAAAAACTGTTTTTT. Using reference TRBV5-5 and TRBJ1-4 for the parts outside the CDR3, the full variable domain is DAGVTQSPTHLIKTRGQQVTLRCSPISGHKSVSWYQQVLGQGPQFIFQYYEKEERGRGNFPDRFSARQFPNYSSELNVNALLLGDSALYLCASSLVFNEKLFFGSGTQLSVL.